The following is a T cell receptor beta chain sequence with its context. The data belong to a study of graft-versus-host responses after intestinal transplantation. V was clipped by 6 bases and J by 2 bases, with 14 bases between them. The CDR3 loop spans 14 amino acids. Germline V gene lookup returns CDR1 MNHNY and CDR2 SVGAGI (reference sequence). Assay: immunoSEQ multiplex PCR; the TCRdb copy retains only in-frame clones and omits some. The sample records 40,000 or so clones, roughly 89% being singletons. The sequences come from PBMCs, collected about 270 days after transplant. The TCR comes from a human patient who received an intestinal transplant, so some T cells may come from the graft donor. The J gene is TRBJ2-7, the V gene TRBV6-6; the D gene is possibly TRBD2 (5 bases). In DNA, the CDR3 is TGTGCCAGCAGGCAAGCGGAGCGCACCTACGAGCAGTACTTC. Protein sequence: CASRQAERTYEQYF.